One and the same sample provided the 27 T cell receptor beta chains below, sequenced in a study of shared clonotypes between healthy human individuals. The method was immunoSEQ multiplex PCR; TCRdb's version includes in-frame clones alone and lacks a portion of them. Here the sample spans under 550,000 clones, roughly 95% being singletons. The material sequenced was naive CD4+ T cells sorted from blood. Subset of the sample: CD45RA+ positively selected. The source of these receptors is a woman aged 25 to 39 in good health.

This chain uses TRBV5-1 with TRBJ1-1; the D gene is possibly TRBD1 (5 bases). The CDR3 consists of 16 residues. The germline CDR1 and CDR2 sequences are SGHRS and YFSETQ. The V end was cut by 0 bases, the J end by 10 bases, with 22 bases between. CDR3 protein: CASSLAGTAVPVAAFF. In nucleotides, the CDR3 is TGCGCCAGCAGCTTGGCCGGGACCGCTGTACCGGTGGCAGCTTTCTTT.

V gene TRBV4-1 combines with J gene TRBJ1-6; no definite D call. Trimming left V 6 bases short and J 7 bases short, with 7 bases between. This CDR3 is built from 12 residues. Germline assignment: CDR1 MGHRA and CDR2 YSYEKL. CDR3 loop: CASRGINSPLHF. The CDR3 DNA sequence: TGCGCCAGCAGAGGGATCAATTCACCCCTCCACTTT.

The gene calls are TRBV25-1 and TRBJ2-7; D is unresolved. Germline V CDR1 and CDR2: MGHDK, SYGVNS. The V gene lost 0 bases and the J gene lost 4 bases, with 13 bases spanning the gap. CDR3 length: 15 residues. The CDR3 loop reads CASSEYGRLRYEQYF. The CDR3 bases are TGTGCCAGCAGTGAATATGGCAGGCTTAGGTACGAGCAGTACTTC.

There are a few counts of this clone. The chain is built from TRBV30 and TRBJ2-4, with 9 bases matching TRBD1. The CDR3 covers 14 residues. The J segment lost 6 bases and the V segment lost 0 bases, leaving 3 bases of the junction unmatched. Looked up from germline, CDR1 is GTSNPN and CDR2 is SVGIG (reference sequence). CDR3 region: CAWSVQGAVNIQYF. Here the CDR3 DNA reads TGTGCCTGGAGTGTACAGGGGGCCGTAAACATTCAGTACTTC.

The CDR3 DNA reads TGTGCCAGCAGTTTAGACAGGGGTGTCACTGAAGCTTTCTTT. Amino acids: CASSLDRGVTEAFF. J is TRBJ1-1 and V is TRBV28; TRBD1 matches 8 bases. V lost 2 bases to trimming and J lost 4 bases; unmatched junction nucleotides: 3. The CDR3 runs to 14 residues. Per germline, CDR1 MDHEN and CDR2 SYDVKM.

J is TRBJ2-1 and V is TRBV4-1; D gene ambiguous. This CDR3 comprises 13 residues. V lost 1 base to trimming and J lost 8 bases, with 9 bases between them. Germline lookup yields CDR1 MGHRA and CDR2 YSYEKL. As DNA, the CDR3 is TGCGCCAGCAGCCAAGGAATCGGCTATGAGCAGTTCTTC. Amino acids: CASSQGIGYEQFF.

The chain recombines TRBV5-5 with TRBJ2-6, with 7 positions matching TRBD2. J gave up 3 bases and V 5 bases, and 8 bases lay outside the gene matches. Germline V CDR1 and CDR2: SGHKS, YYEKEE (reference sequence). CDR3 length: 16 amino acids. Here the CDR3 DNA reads TGTGCCAGCAGTCCTGCGCCGGGAGGTGGGGCCAACGTCCTGACTTTC. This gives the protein CASSPAPGGGANVLTF. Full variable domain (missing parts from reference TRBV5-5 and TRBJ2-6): DAGVTQSPTHLIKTRGQQVTLRCSPISGHKSVSWYQQVLGQGPQFIFQYYEKEERGRGNFPDRFSARQFPNYSSELNVNALLLGDSALYLCASSPAPGGGANVLTFGAGSRLTVL.

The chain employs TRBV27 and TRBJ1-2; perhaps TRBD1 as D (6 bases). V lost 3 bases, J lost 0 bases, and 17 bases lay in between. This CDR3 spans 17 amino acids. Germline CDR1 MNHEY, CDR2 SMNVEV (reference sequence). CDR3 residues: CASSFGRGALANYGYTF. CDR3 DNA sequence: TGTGCCAGCAGTTTTGGGCGGGGGGCCTTAGCTAACTATGGCTACACCTTC.

The CDR3 loop reads CATSRDFGTTNEKLFF. CDR3 bases: TGTGCCACCAGCAGAGATTTTGGGACAACTAATGAAAAACTGTTTTTT. The V and J genes are TRBV15 and TRBJ1-4; no clear D gene. Germline V CDR1 and CDR2: LNHNV, YYDKDF (reference sequence). The V and J ends lost 0 bases and 0 bases respectively, with 8 bases between them. The CDR3 consists of 16 residues.

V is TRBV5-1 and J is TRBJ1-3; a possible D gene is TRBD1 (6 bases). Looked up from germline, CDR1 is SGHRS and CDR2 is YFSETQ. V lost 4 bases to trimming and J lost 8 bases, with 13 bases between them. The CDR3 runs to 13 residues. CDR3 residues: CASSQDPGDTIYF. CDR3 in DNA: TGCGCCAGCAGCCAGGATCCAGGGGACACCATATATTTT.

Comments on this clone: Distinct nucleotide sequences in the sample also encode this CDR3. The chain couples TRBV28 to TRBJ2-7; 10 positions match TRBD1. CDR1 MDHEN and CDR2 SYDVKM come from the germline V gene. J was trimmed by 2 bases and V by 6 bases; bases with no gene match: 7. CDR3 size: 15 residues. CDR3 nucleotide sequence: TGTGCCAGCAGCTTAGCCGGGACAGGGGCCTACGAGCAGTACTTC. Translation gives CASSLAGTGAYEQYF.

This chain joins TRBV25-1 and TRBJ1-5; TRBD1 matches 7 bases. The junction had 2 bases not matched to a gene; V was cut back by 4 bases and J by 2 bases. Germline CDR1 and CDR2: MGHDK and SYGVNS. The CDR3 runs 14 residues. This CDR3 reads CASSVTGGNQPQHF. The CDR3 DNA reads TGTGCCAGCAGTGTAACAGGGGGCAATCAGCCCCAGCATTTT.

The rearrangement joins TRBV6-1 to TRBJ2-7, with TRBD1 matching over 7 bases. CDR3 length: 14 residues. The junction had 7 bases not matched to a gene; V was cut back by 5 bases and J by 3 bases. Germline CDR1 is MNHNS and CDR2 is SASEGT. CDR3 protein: CASSTRQGGYEQYF. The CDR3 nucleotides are TGTGCCAGCAGTACCCGACAGGGTGGCTACGAGCAGTACTTC.

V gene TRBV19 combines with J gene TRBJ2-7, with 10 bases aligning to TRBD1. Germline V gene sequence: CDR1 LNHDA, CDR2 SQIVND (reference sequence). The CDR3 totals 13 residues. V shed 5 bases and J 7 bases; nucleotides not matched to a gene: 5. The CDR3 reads CASSPGTGVEQYF. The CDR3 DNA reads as TGTGCCAGTAGTCCCGGGACAGGGGTAGAGCAGTACTTC.

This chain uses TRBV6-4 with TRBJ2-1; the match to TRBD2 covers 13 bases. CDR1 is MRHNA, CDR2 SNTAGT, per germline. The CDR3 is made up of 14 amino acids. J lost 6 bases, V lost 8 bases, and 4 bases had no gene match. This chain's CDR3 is CASGRLAGGNEQFF. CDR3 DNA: TGTGCCAGCGGGAGACTAGCGGGAGGCAATGAGCAGTTCTTC.

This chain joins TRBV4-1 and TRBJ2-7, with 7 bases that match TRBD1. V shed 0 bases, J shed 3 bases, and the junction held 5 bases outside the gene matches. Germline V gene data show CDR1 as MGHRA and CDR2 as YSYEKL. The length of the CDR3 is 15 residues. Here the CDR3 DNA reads TGCGCCAGCAGCCAAGAGGACAGGCCCTACTACGAGCAGTACTTC. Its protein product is CASSQEDRPYYEQYF.

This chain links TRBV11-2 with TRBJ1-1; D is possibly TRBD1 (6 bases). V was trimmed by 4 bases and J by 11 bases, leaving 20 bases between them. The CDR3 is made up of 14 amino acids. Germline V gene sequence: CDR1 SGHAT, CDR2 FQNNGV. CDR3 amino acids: CASSYPDSGGFAFF. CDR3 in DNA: TGTGCCAGCAGCTATCCGGACAGCGGGGGATTTGCTTTCTTT.

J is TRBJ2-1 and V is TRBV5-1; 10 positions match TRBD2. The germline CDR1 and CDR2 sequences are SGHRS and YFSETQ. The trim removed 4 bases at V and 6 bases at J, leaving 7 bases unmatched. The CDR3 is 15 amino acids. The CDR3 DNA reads TGCGCCAGCAGCAACCCCGGGACTAGCGTCAATGAGCAGTTCTTC. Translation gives CASSNPGTSVNEQFF. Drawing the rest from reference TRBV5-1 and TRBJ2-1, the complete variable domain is KAGVTQTPRYLIKTRGQQVTLSCSPISGHRSVSWYQQTPGQGLQFLFEYFSETQRNKGNFPGRFSGRQFSNSRSEMNVSTLELGDSALYLCASSNPGTSVNEQFFGPGTRLTVL.

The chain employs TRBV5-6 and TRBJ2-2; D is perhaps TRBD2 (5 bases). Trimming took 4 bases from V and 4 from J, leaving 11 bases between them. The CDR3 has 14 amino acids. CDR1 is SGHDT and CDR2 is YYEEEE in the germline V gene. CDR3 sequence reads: CASSPASGTGELFF. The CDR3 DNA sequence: TGTGCCAGCAGCCCGGCGAGCGGCACCGGGGAGCTGTTTTTT.

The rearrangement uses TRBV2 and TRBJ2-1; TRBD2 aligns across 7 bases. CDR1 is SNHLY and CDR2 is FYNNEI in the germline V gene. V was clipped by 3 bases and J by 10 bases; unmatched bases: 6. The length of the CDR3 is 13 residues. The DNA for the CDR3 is TGTGCCAGCAGTGACCTCGGACTAGTCGAGCAGTTCTTC. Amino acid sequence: CASSDLGLVEQFF.

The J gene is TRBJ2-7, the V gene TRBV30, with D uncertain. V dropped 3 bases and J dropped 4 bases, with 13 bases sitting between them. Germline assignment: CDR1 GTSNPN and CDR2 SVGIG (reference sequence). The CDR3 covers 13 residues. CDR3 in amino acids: CAWSGQSTYEQYF. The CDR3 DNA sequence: TGTGCCTGGAGCGGGCAGAGTACTTACGAGCAGTACTTC.

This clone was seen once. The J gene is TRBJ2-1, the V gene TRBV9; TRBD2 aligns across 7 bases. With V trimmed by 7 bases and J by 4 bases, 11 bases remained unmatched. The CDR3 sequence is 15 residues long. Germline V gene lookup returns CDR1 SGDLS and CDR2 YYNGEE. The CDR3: CASGPRGGEYNEQFF. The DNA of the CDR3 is TGTGCCAGCGGACCTCGTGGGGGGGAATACAATGAGCAGTTCTTC.

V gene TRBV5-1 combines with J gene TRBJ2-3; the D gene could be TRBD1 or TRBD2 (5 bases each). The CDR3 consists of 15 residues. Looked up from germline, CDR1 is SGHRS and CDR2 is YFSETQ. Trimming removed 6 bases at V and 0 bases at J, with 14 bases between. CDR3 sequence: CASKAGQGSTDTQYF. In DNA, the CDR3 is TGCGCCAGCAAGGCGGGCCAGGGAAGCACAGATACGCAGTATTTT.

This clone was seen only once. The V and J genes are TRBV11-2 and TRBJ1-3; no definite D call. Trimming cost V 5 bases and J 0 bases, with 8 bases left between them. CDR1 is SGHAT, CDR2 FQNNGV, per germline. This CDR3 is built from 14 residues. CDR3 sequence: CASSAQVSGNTIYF. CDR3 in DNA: TGTGCCAGCAGCGCTCAAGTCTCTGGAAACACCATATATTTT. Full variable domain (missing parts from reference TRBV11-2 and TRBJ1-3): EAGVAQSPRYKIIEKRQSVAFWCNPISGHATLYWYQQILGQGPKLLIQFQNNGVVDDSQLPKDRFSAERLKGVDSTLKIQPAKLEDSAVYLCASSAQVSGNTIYFGEGSWLTVV.

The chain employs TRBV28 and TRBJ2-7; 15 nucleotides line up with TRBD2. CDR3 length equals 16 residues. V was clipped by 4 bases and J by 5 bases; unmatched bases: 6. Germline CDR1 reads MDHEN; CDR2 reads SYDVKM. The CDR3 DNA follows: TGTGCCAGCAGTTCGGGAGGGACTAGCGGGAGGAACGAGCAGTACTTC. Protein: CASSSGGTSGRNEQYF.

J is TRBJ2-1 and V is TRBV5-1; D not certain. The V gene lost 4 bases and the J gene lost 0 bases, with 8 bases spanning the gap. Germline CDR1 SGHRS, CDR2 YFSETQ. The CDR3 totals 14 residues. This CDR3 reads CASSPAASYNEQFF. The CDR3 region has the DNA TGCGCCAGCAGCCCCGCAGCCTCCTACAATGAGCAGTTCTTC.

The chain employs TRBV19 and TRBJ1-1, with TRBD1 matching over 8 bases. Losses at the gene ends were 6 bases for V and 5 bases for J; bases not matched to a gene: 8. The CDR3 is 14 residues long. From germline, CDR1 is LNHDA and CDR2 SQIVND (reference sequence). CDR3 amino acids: CASSQGAEGTEAFF. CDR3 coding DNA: TGTGCCAGTAGCCAGGGGGCCGAGGGTACTGAAGCTTTCTTT.